A selection of T cell receptor beta chains follows, all from one sample in a study of CD8+ T cells in alopecia areata. Measured with immunoSEQ multiplex PCR; TCRdb has only the in-frame clones, and not every one. In the table there are over 85,000 clones, just over 70% of which are singletons. The sample consisted of CD8+ T cells sorted from blood, taken around week 42, from a patient treated with tofacitinib. The receptor set was obtained from a human donor with alopecia areata. The CDR3 runs from the conserved cysteine through the conserved F or W. A D gene is named only where the DNA matches it firmly. Clone size is given for some rows only: seen once, a few or many times, or a class if the clone is expanded.

j_call d_call clone_size v_call cdr3_length cdr3_aa
TRBJ1-4 . once TRBV2 15 CASRETGTKVEKLFF
TRBJ2-1 . . TRBV5-6 14 CASSPTNNRPKQFF
TRBJ1-1 TRBD1 . TRBV27 15 CASSFNRGPNTEAFF
TRBJ2-2 . . TRBV19 17 CASSMEVGGLNTGELFF
TRBJ2-7 . . TRBV2 12 CASNGRSYEQYF
TRBJ2-7 . . TRBV10-3 14 CAISETGSSYEQYF
TRBJ1-5 TRBD1 . TRBV7-6 15 CASSLEQGFNQPQHF
TRBJ1-2 . . TRBV14 14 CASSQDGAGDGYTF
TRBJ2-3 TRBD2 . TRBV9 17 CASSLEVAGGFTDTQYF
TRBJ2-1 . . TRBV11-2 15 CASSRAGRPGNEQFF
TRBJ1-2 . once TRBV30 12 CAWHGAQDGYTF
TRBJ2-3 . once TRBV2 15 CASSDGQGHTDTQYF
TRBJ2-1 TRBD2 . TRBV19 15 CASSIVRGGRNEQFF
TRBJ1-2 . . TRBV9 13 CASSAGGTNGYTF
TRBJ1-1 . . TRBV2 16 CASSGTGIGMNTEAFF
TRBJ2-1 . . TRBV5-6 12 CASSPPGGSLFF
TRBJ2-2 . once TRBV4-3 16 CASSQDRRGNTGELFF
TRBJ1-4 TRBD1 few TRBV6-5 12 CASSWTGEKLFF
TRBJ1-1 TRBD1 . TRBV7-8 14 CASSQQDGQDEAFF
TRBJ1-1 . . TRBV7-9 12 CASSPGGTEAFF
TRBJ1-1 . . TRBV6-5 13 CASSLTENTEAFF
TRBJ2-3 TRBD2 many TRBV19 16 CASSVLAGKGADTQYF
TRBJ2-1 . . TRBV2 14 CASRQAGDREQQFF
TRBJ2-1 TRBD1 . TRBV28 13 CASSKTGDNEQFF
TRBJ2-1 TRBD2 . TRBV29-1 15 CSVEGLAGGNNEQFF
TRBJ1-2 TRBD1 . TRBV5-1 15 CASSDLGTAIYGYTF
TRBJ1-6 TRBD1 . TRBV27 13 CATHSGTGSPLHF
TRBJ1-2 TRBD1 . TRBV4-3 16 CASSQAQGATNYGYTF
TRBJ1-2 . . TRBV7-8 14 CASSPPRRNYGYTF
TRBJ1-2 TRBD1 . TRBV5-4 14 CASSRDRELRGYTF
TRBJ2-7 . . TRBV29-1 13 CSVRTSYSYEQYF
TRBJ1-1 . . TRBV11-2 13 CASSPSPNTEAFF
TRBJ2-7 TRBD1 few TRBV5-1 14 CASRPPGQLYEQYF
TRBJ1-3 . . TRBV13 16 CASSLKGQRGGNTIYF
TRBJ2-5 . . TRBV28 14 CASSLVGGMETQYF
TRBJ1-2 TRBD1 . TRBV29-1 14 CSVSGGTGGYGYTF
TRBJ2-7 TRBD1 once TRBV7-2 15 CASSWPDRGSYEQYF
TRBJ2-2 TRBD1 . TRBV15 16 CATSDRDRGRAGELFF
TRBJ1-2 TRBD1 . TRBV7-2 15 CASGPPQDRGYGYTF
TRBJ2-3 . . TRBV11-2 15 CASSLWDSLTDTQYF
TRBJ2-3 TRBD2 few TRBV29-1 14 CSVLAGGPGDTQYF